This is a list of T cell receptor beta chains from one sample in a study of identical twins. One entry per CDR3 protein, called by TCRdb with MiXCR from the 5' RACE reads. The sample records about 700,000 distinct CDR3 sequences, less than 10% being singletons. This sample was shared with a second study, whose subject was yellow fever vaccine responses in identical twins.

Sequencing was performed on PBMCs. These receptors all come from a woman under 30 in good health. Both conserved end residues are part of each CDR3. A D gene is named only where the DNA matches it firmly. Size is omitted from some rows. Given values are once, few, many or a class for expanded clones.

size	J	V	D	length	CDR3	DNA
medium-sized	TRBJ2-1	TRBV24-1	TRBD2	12	CATSAGRNEQFF	TGTGCCACCAGTGCCGGGAGGAATGAGCAGTTCTTC
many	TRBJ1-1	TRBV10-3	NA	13	CAIKDTLNTEAFF	TGTGCCATCAAGGACACCCTGAACACTGAAGCTTTCTTT
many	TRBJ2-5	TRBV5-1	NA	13	CASSLGSQETQYF	TGTGCCAGCAGCTTAGGCAGTCAAGAGACCCAGTACTTC
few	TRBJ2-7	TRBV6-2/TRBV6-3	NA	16	CASRDSRQVLFDEQYF	TGTGCCAGCAGAGACTCCCGACAGGTTCTCTTTGACGAGCAGTACTTC
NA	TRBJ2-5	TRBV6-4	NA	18	CASSDYRARYTKPETQYF	TGTGCCAGCAGTGACTATCGGGCTAGATATACCAAGCCGGAGACCCAGTACTTC
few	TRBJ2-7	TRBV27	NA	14	CASKRTGLFYEQYF	TGTGCCAGCAAACGGACCGGACTTTTTTACGAGCAGTACTTC
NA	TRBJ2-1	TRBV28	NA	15	CASSSSAPIRNEQFF	TGTGCCAGCAGTTCCTCAGCGCCCATCAGGAATGAGCAGTTCTTC
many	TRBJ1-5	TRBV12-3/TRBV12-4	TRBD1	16	CASSPLRQGADQPQHF	TGTGCCAGCAGTCCCCTTCGACAGGGGGCCGATCAGCCCCAGCATTTT
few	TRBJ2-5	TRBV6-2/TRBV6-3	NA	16	CASSYGQTRHGETQYF	TGTGCCAGCAGTTACGGACAGACTCGACACGGAGAGACCCAGTACTTC
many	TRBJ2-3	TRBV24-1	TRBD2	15	CATSVPGTSGDTQYF	TGTGCCACCAGTGTCCCTGGGACTAGTGGTGATACGCAGTATTTT
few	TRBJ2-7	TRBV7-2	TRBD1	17	CASSPRISRQGAYEQYF	TGTGCCAGCAGCCCACGAATCTCACGACAGGGGGCCTACGAGCAGTACTTC
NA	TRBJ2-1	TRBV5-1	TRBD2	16	CASSSYGGAAYNEQFF	TGCGCCAGCAGTTCTTACGGGGGGGCCGCCTACAATGAGCAGTTCTTC
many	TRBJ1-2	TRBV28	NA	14	CASSLDGVGNGYTF	TGTGCCAGCAGTTTAGACGGAGTGGGGAATGGCTACACCTTC
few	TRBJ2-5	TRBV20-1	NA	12	CSASPGGETQYF	TGCAGTGCTAGTCCCGGGGGAGAGACCCAGTACTTC
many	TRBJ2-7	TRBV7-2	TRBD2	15	CASSFLAGNSYEQYF	TGTGCCAGCAGCTTTTTAGCGGGGAACTCCTACGAGCAGTACTTC
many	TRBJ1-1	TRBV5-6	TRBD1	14	CATSQTGGRTEAFF	TGTGCCACCAGCCAAACAGGGGGAAGGACTGAAGCTTTCTTT
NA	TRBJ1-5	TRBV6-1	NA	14	CASRSWGSNQPQHF	TGTGCCAGCCGGTCATGGGGAAGTAATCAGCCCCAGCATTTT
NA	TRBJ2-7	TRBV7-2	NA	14	CASSFRTVNYEQYF	TGTGCCAGCAGCTTCCGGACTGTAAACTACGAGCAGTACTTC
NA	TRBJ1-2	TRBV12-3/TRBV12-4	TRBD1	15	CASSLAQGAEYGYTF	TGTGCCAGCAGTTTAGCACAGGGGGCGGAATATGGCTACACCTTC
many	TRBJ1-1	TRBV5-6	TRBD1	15	CASSIIGQGGDEAFF	TGTGCCAGCAGCATAATCGGACAGGGAGGGGATGAAGCTTTCTTT
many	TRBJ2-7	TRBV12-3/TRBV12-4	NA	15	CASSFQAWSSYEQYF	TGTGCCAGCAGTTTTCAGGCATGGAGCTCCTACGAGCAGTACTTC
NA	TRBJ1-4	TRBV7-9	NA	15	CASTPFTGPNEKLFF	TGTGCCAGCACCCCCTTCACAGGGCCTAATGAAAAACTGTTTTTT
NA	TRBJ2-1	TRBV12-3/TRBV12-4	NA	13	CASSRVGHNEQFF	TGTGCCAGCAGCCGAGTGGGGCACAATGAGCAGTTCTTC
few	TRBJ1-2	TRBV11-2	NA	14	CASSLGGASRGYTF	TGTGCCAGCAGCTTAGGTGGGGCTTCGAGGGGCTACACCTTC
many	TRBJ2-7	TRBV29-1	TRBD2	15	CSVDGLAGGSYEQYF	TGCAGCGTTGACGGACTAGCGGGGGGCTCCTACGAGCAGTACTTC
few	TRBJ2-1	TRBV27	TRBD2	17	CASSDGGGPHLYNEQFF	TGTGCCAGCAGCGACGGGGGGGGGCCTCACCTTTACAATGAGCAGTTCTTC
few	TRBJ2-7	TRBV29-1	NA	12	CSATGSKGEQYF	TGCAGCGCCACAGGGTCGAAGGGCGAGCAGTACTTC
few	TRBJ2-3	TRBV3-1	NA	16	CASSRRGAGGTDTQYF	TGTGCCAGCAGTAGGAGGGGGGCCGGGGGCACAGATACGCAGTATTTT
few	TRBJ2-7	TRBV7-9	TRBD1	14	CASSDRDSFYEQYF	TGTGCCAGCAGCGACCGGGACAGTTTCTACGAGCAGTACTTC
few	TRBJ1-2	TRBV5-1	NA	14	CASSLGGSSRGYTF	TGCGCCAGCAGCTTGGGTGGGTCGAGTCGGGGCTACACCTTC
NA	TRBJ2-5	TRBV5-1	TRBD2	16	CASSLGVAGAGETQYF	TGCGCCAGCAGCTTAGGTGTCGCGGGAGCAGGCGAGACCCAGTACTTC
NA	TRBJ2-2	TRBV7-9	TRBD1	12	CANPDRPGELFF	TGTGCCAACCCGGACAGGCCCGGGGAGCTGTTTTTT
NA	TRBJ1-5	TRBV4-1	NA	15	CASSQGGGRMGPQHF	TGCGCCAGCAGCCAAGGTGGGGGCCGAATGGGGCCCCAGCATTTT
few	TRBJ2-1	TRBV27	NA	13	CASSLSILDEQFF	TGTGCCAGCAGTTTATCGATCCTCGATGAGCAGTTCTTC
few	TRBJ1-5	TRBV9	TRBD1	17	CASSRPHGTGGGQPQHF	TGTGCCAGCAGCAGACCCCACGGGACAGGGGGTGGGCAGCCCCAGCATTTT
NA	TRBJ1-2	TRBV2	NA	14	CATPRGGDRHGYTF	TGTGCCACCCCTCGGGGAGGGGATAGACATGGCTACACCTTC
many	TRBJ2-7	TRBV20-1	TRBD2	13	CSARGRVGYEQYF	TGCAGTGCTCGCGGGAGGGTTGGCTACGAGCAGTACTTC
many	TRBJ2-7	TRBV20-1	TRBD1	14	CSAVTDRGSYEQYF	TGCAGTGCGGTCACGGACAGGGGGTCCTACGAGCAGTACTTC
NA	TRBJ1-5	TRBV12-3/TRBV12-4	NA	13	CASSSRSNQPQHF	TGTGCCAGCAGTTCCAGGAGCAATCAGCCCCAGCATTTT
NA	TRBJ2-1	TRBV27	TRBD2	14	CASYTSASYNEQFF	TGTGCCAGCTATACTAGCGCTTCCTACAATGAGCAGTTCTTC
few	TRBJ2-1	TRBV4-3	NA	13	CASSQVRGTEQFF	TGCGCCAGCAGCCAAGTGAGGGGGACTGAGCAGTTCTTC
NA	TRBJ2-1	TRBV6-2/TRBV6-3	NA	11	CASTDHDEQFF	TGTGCCAGCACCGACCACGATGAGCAGTTCTTC
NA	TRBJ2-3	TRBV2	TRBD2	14	CAKGLAGAIDTQYF	TGTGCCAAAGGACTAGCGGGAGCGATAGATACGCAGTATTTT
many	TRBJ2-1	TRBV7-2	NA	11	CASSLSGEQFF	TGTGCCAGCAGCTTAAGCGGGGAGCAGTTCTTC
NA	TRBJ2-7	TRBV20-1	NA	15	CSARDAAGPSYEQYF	TGCAGTGCTAGAGATGCGGCGGGGCCCTCCTACGAGCAGTACTTC
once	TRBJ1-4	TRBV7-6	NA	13	CASSHYWNEKLFF	TGTGCCAGCAGCCACTACTGGAATGAAAAACTGTTTTTT